The rows below give T cell receptor beta chains drawn from one sample of a study of T cells after yellow fever vaccination. TCRdb reprocessed the 5' RACE reads via MiXCR and lists one record per CDR3 protein. Of roughly 340,000 distinct CDR3 sequences in the sample, 8.7% are singletons; the top ten hold under 20%. Sequenced material: PBMCs, taken on the day of the first yellow fever vaccination. These receptors originate from a man younger than 30 who received the YFV17D yellow fever vaccine. The CDR3 runs from the conserved cysteine through the conserved F or W. A D gene is named only where the DNA matches it firmly. The size of a clone is reported for some rows only, either as once, few or many, or as a class for expanded clones.

CDR3 length	V gene	D gene	clone size	J gene	CDR3 DNA	CDR3 protein
14	TRBV7-3	-	few	TRBJ2-3	TGTGCCAGCAGCTTGGAGCTTTTCACAGATACGCAGTATTTT	CASSLELFTDTQYF
14	TRBV5-5	-	few	TRBJ2-4	TGTGCCAGCAGCTTCGTTCTAGCCAAAAACATTCAGTACTTC	CASSFVLAKNIQYF
15	TRBV7-2	-	few	TRBJ1-1	TGTGCCAGCAGCCGACCGTGGACAGCGACGGGACCCTCTAGTTTT	CASSRPWTATGPSSF
15	TRBV18	TRBD1	-	TRBJ1-4	TGTGCCAGCTCACCCGGACAGGTGGGGAATGAAAAACTGTTTTTT	CASSPGQVGNEKLFF
15	TRBV27	TRBD1	few	TRBJ1-3	TGTGCCAGCAGTTCGACAGGGGGCTGGGGAAACACCATATATTTT	CASSSTGGWGNTIYF
15	TRBV4-3	-	few	TRBJ2-1	TGCGCCAGCAGCCAAGACTACAGGGACTACAATGAGCAGTTCTTC	CASSQDYRDYNEQFF
16	TRBV18	TRBD2	few	TRBJ2-4	TGTGCCAGCTCACCAGGGGGGGATCTGGCCAAAAACATTCAGTACTTC	CASSPGGDLAKNIQYF
15	TRBV9	-	-	TRBJ2-6	TGTGCCAGCAGCGTAGGGGGGCTTGGGGCCAACGTCCTGACTTTC	CASSVGGLGANVLTF
15	TRBV7-9	-	-	TRBJ1-4	TGTGCCAGCAGCTTAGGCCCAGGAGGGGATGAAAAACTGTTTTTT	CASSLGPGGDEKLFF
14	TRBV6-5	-	few	TRBJ2-7	TGTGCCAGCAGTTACTCGATGGGTAGCAACGAGCAGTACTTC	CASSYSMGSNEQYF
15	TRBV6-5	TRBD1	-	TRBJ1-2	TGTGCCAGCAGTTACGCGCAGGGGGCGATCGATGGCTACACCTTC	CASSYAQGAIDGYTF
14	TRBV20-1	-	-	TRBJ2-1	TGCAGTGCTAGAGATCCGAAAGGGCACAATGAGCAGTTCTTC	CSARDPKGHNEQFF
17	TRBV10-3	TRBD2	-	TRBJ2-3	TGTGCCATCAAGGAACTAGCGGGGGGGCCGCTCACAGATACGCAGTATTTT	CAIKELAGGPLTDTQYF
17	TRBV6-5	TRBD1	few	TRBJ2-5	TGTGCCAGCAGTTCCGCCGGACAGGGGGCTTTTGGGGAGACCCAGTACTTC	CASSSAGQGAFGETQYF
16	TRBV18	-	few	TRBJ2-1	TGTGCCAGCTCCCCCGAGGGGCTAGGCTCCTACAATGAGCAGTTCTTC	CASSPEGLGSYNEQFF
14	TRBV7-9	-	many	TRBJ2-7	TGTGCCAGCAGCCGAGGATCGGGGTTCTACGAGCAGTACTTC	CASSRGSGFYEQYF